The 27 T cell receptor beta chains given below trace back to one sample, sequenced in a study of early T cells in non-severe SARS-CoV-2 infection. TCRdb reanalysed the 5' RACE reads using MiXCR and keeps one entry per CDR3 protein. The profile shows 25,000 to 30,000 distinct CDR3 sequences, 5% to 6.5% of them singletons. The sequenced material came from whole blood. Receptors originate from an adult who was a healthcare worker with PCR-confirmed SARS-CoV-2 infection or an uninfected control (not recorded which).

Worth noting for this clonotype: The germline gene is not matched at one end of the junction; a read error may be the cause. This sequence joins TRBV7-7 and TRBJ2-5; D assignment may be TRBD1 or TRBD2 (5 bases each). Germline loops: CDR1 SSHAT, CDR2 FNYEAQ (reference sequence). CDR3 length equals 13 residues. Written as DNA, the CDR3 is TGTGCTAGCAGCTCAGAGCTCGGGGCGACCCAGTACTTC. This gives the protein CASSSELGATQYF.

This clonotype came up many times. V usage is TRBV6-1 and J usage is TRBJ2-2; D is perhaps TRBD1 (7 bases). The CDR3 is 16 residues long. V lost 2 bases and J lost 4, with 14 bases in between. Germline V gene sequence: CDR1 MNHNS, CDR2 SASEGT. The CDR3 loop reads CASSERPGGITGELFF. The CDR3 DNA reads TGTGCCAGCAGTGAAAGACCAGGGGGGATCACCGGGGAGCTGTTTTTT.

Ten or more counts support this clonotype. CDR3 region: CASTQTGGYEQYF. In DNA, the CDR3 is TGTGCCAGCACCCAGACAGGGGGGTACGAGCAGTACTTC. The J gene is TRBJ2-7, the V gene TRBV12-3 or TRBV12-4; the match to TRBD1 covers 9 bases. The CDR3 is 13 residues long. V trimming: 7 bases; J trimming: 4 bases; junction bases outside the gene matches: 5.

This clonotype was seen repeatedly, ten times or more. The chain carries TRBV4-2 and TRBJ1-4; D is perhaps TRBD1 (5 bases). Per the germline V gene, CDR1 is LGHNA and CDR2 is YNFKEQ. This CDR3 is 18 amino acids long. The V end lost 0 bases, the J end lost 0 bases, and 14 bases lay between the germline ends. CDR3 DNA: TGTGCCAGCAGCCAAGATATTCGGGACGGCACAACTAATGAAAAACTGTTTTTT. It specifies CASSQDIRDGTTNEKLFF.

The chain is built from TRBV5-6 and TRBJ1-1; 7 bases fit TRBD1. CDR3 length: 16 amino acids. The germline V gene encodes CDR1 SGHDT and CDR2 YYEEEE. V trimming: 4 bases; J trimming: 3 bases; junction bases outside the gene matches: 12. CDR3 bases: TGTGCCAGCAGCCCCGATCCGACAGGGAGGGACACTGAAGCTTTCTTT. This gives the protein CASSPDPTGRDTEAFF.

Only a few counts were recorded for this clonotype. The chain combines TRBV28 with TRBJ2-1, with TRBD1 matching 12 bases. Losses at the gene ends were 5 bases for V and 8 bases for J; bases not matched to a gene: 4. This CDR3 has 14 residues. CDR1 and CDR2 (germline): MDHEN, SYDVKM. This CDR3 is CASSRDRGQDEQFF. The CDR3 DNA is TGTGCCAGCAGTCGGGACAGGGGGCAGGATGAGCAGTTCTTC.

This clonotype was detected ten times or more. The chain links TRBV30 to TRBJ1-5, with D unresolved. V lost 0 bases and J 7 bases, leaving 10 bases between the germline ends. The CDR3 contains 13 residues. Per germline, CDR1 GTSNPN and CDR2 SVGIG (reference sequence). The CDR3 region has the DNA TGTGCCTGGAGTGTAAACCGAAAGCAGCCCCAGCATTTT. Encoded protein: CAWSVNRKQPQHF.

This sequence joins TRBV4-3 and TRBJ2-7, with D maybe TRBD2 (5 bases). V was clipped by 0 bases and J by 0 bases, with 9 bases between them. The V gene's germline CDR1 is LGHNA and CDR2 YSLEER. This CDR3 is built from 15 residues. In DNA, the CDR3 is TGCGCCAGCAGCCAAGAACGGGGAAGCTCCTACGAGCAGTACTTC. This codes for CASSQERGSSYEQYF.

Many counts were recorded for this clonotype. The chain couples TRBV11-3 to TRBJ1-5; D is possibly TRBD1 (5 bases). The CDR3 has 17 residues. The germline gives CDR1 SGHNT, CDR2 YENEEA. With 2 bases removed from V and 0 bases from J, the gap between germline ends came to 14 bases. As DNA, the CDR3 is TGTGCCAGCAGCTTACCCTTTGACAGAAGTAGCAATCAGCCCCAGCATTTT. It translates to CASSLPFDRSSNQPQHF.

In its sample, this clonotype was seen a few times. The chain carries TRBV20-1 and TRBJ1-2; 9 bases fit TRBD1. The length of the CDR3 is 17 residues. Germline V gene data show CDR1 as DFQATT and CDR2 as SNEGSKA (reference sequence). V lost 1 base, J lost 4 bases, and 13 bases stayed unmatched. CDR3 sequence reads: CSARVEGQGTGIYGYTF. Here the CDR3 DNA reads TGCAGTGCTAGAGTGGAGGGACAGGGTACGGGAATCTATGGCTACACCTTC.

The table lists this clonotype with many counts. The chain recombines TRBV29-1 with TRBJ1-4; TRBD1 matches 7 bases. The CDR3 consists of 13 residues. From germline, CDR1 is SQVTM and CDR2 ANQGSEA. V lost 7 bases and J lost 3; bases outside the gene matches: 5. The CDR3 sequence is CSGKTGSNEKLFF. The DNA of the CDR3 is TGCAGCGGGAAGACAGGGTCTAATGAAAAACTGTTTTTT.

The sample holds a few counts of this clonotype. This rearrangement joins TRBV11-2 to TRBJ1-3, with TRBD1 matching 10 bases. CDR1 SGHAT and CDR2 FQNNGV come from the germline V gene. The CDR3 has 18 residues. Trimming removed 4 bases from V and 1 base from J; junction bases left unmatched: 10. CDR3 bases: TGTGCCAGCAGCTCTCCGGGACAGGGGCAATGGTCTGGAAACACCATATATTTT. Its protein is CASSSPGQGQWSGNTIYF.

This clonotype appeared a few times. As DNA, the CDR3 is TGCAGCGTTGAAAACCTTCGGACTAGCGGGTCCACAGATACGCAGTATTTT. Its translation: CSVENLRTSGSTDTQYF. The chain couples TRBV29-1 to TRBJ2-3; 11 nucleotides align to TRBD2. With 2 bases clipped from V and 2 bases from J, the junction kept 9 bases outside the gene matches. CDR1 is SQVTM, CDR2 ANQGSEA, per germline. There are 17 residues in the CDR3.

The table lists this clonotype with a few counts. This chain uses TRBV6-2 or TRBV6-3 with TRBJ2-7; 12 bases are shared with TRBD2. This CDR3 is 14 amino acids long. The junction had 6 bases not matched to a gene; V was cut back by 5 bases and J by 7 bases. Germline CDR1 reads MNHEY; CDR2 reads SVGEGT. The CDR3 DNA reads TGTGCCAGCAGTCTAGCGGGAGGGCCCCGGGAGCAGTACTTC. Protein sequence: CASSLAGGPREQYF.

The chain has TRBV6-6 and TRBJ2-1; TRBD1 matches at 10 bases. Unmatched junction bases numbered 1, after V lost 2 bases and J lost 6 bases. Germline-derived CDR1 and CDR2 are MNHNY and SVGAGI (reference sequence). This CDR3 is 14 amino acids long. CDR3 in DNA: TGTGCCAGCAGTTACCGGACAGGGGGCAATGAGCAGTTCTTC. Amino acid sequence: CASSYRTGGNEQFF.

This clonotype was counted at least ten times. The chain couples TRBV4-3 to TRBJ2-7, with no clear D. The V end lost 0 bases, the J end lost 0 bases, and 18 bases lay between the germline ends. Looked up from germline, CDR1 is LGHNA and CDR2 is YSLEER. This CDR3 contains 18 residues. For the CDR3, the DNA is TGCGCCAGCAGCCAAGAAGGTGGGAAAAGGTCGAGCTCCTACGAGCAGTACTTC. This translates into CASSQEGGKRSSSYEQYF.

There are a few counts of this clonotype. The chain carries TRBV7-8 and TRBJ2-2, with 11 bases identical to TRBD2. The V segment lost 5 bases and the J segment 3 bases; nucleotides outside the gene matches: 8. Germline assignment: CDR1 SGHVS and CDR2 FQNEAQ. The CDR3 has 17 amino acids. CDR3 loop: CASSIPTSGVDTGELFF. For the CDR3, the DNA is TGTGCCAGCAGCATACCGACTAGCGGGGTTGACACCGGGGAGCTGTTTTTT.

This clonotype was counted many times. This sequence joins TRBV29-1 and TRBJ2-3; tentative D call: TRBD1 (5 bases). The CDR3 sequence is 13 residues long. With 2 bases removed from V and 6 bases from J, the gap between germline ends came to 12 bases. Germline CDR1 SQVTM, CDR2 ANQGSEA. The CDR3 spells CSVESSPGDTQYF. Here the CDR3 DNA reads TGCAGCGTTGAATCGTCCCCAGGGGATACGCAGTATTTT.

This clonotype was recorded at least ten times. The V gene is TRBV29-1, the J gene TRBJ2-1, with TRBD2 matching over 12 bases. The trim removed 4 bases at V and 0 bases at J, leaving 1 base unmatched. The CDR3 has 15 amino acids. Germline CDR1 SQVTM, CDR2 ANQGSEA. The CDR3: CSVATSGGSYNEQFF. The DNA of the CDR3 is TGCAGCGTTGCGACTAGCGGGGGCTCCTACAATGAGCAGTTCTTC.

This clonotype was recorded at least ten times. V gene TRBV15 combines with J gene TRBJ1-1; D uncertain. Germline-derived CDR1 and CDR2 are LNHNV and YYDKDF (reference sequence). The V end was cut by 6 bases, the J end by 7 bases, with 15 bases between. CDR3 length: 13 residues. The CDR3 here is CATSIGISFEAFF. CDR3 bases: TGTGCCACCAGTATAGGGATTAGCTTTGAAGCTTTCTTT.

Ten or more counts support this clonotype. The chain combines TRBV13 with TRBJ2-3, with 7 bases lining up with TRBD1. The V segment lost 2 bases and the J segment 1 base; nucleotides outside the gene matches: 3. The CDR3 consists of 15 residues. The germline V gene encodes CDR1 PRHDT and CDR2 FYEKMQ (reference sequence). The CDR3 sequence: CASSLRQGRTDTQYF. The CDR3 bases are TGTGCCAGCAGCTTACGACAGGGCCGCACAGATACGCAGTATTTT.

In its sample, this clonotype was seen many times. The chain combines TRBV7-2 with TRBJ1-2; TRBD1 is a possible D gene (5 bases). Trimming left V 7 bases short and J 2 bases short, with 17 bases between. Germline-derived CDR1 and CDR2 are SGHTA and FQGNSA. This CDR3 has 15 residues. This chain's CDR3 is CASTANFGGNYGYTF. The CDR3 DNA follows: TGTGCCAGCACCGCCAATTTTGGGGGGAACTATGGCTACACCTTC. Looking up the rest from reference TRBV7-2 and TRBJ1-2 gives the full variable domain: GAGVSQSPSNKVTEKGKDVELRCDPISGHTALYWYRQSLGQGLEFLIYFQGNSAPDKSGLPSDRFSAERTGGSVSTLTIQRTQQEDSAVYLCASTANFGGNYGYTFGSGTRLTVV.

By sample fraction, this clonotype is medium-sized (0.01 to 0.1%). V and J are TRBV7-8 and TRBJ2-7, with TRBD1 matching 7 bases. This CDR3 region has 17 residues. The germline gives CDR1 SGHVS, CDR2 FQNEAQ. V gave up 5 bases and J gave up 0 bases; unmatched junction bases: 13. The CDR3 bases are TGTGCCAGCAGCCCCCCCCCACAGGGGTACATCTCCTACGAGCAGTACTTC. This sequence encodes CASSPPPQGYISYEQYF.

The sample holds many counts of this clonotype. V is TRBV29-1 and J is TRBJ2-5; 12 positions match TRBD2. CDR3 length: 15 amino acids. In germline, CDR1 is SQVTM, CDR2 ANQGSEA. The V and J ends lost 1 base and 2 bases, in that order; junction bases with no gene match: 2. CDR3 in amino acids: CSVEGTSGTQETQYF. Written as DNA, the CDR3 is TGCAGCGTTGAAGGGACTAGCGGGACGCAAGAGACCCAGTACTTC.

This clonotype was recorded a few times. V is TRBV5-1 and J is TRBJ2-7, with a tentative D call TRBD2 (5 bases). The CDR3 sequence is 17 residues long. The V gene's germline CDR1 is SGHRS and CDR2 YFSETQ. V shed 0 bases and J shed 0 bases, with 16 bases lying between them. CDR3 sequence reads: CASSLEASGTVSYEQYF. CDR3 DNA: TGCGCCAGCAGCTTGGAAGCGTCGGGAACGGTCTCCTACGAGCAGTACTTC.

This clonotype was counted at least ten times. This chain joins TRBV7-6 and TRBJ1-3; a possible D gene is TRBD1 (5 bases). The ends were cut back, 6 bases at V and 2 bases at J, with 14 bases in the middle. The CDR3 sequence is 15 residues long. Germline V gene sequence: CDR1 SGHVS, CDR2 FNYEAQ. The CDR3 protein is CASRNTEGPGNTIYF. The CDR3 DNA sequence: TGTGCCAGCAGAAACACTGAGGGGCCTGGAAACACCATATATTTT.

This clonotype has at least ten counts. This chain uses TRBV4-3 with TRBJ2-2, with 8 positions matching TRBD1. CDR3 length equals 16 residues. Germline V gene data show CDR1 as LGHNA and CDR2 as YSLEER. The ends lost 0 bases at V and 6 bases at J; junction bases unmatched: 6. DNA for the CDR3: TGCGCCAGCAGCCAAGATCGACAGGGGTCGGCCGGGGAGCTGTTTTTT. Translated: CASSQDRQGSAGELFF.